The sequence of this T cell receptor beta chain was determined in a study of blood T cell repertoires in COVID-19. There are 14 residues in the CDR3. V dropped 1 base and J dropped 4 bases, with 10 bases sitting between them. Germline V CDR1 and CDR2: MDHEN, SYDVKM. Only in-frame clones appear in the TCRdb table, and some are missing; sequencing was by immunoSEQ multiplex PCR. Among around 200,000 clones listed, approximately 90% were seen once. Sequences were obtained from peripheral blood. The chain employs TRBV28 and TRBJ1-1; D might be TRBD1 (5 bases). The clonotype comes from a man older than 75 with acute or convalescent COVID-19. The CDR3 DNA sequence: TGTGCCAGCAGTTTATCGTACAGGACCACTGAAGCTTTCTTT. Translating it yields CASSLSYRTTEAFF.